The 11 T cell receptor beta chains presented below share a single source sample, sequenced in a study of control samples from healthy donors and cancer patients. The protocol was immunoSEQ multiplex PCR, while the TCRdb copy is restricted to in-frame clones and leaves out a portion. The table shows some 41,000 clones, with about 90% occurring only once. Sequenced input: PBMCs. The receptors derive from an older woman with lung cancer.

This clone was counted a few times. The chain recombines TRBV19 with TRBJ2-3, with D perhaps matching TRBD2 (6 bases). The CDR3 is made up of 19 amino acids. The V and J ends lost 2 bases and 6 bases respectively, with 27 bases between them. Germline V gene sequence: CDR1 LNHDA, CDR2 SQIVND (reference sequence). Here the CDR3 DNA reads TGTGCCAGTAGTATATCTTCCCCCCAGACTAGTTATGGAATGGATACGCAGTATTTT. It is translated as CASSISSPQTSYGMDTQYF.

The chain combines TRBV9 with TRBJ2-1; 8 bases map to TRBD2. The CDR3 contains 15 residues. Germline V gene data show CDR1 as SGDLS and CDR2 as YYNGEE. The V and J ends lost 2 bases and 9 bases, in that order; junction bases with no gene match: 10. The CDR3 DNA follows: TGTGCCAGCAGCGTTAGCGGGATTACCTTAGGTGAGCAGTTCTTC. Protein: CASSVSGITLGEQFF.

The rearrangement links TRBV5-1 to TRBJ1-2, with D unresolved. Germline CDR1 and CDR2: SGHRS and YFSETQ. This CDR3 is 11 amino acids long. V was trimmed by 6 bases and J by 5 bases, leaving 8 bases between them. CDR3 bases: TGCGCCAGCAACTCGGATTATGGCTACACCTTC. Its translation: CASNSDYGYTF.

V is TRBV14 and J is TRBJ2-5; maybe TRBD2 (5 bases). Trimming took 5 bases from V and 6 from J, leaving 16 bases between them. The germline gives CDR1 SGHDN, CDR2 FVKESK. The CDR3 loop spans 14 amino acids. The CDR3 DNA reads as TGTGCCAGCAGCATGATACAAGGGAGTAAGACCCAGTACTTC. Residues: CASSMIQGSKTQYF.

The genes are TRBV5-5 and TRBJ2-7; tentatively, D is TRBD1 (6 bases). The CDR3 covers 14 residues. CDR1 and CDR2 (germline): SGHKS, YYEKEE (reference sequence). Trimming cost V 6 bases and J 1 base, with 14 bases left between them. CDR3 in amino acids: CASTTGIPSYEQYF. The DNA of the CDR3 is TGTGCCAGCACCACAGGGATCCCTTCCTACGAGCAGTACTTC.

J is TRBJ2-7 and V is TRBV30; maybe TRBD2 (6 bases). The ends were cut back, 0 bases at V and 1 base at J, with 16 bases in the middle. CDR3 length: 16 residues. The germline CDR1 and CDR2 sequences are GTSNPN and SVGIG (reference sequence). CDR3 sequence (DNA): TGTGCCTGGAGTGTAGATGCGGGACCGAGGTCCTACGAGCAGTACTTC. This encodes CAWSVDAGPRSYEQYF.

The chain carries TRBV6-5 and TRBJ1-2, with D maybe TRBD1 (5 bases). From germline, CDR1 is MNHEY and CDR2 SVGAGI. Trimming left V 6 bases short and J 6 bases short, with 14 bases between. The CDR3 spans 13 residues. The CDR3 DNA follows: TGTGCCAGCAGGGGACTTAGGGCTGATGGCTACACCTTC. Translated, it gives CASRGLRADGYTF.

The chain joins TRBV11-2 to TRBJ2-1; D gene ambiguous. V dropped 4 bases and J dropped 0 bases, with 16 bases sitting between them. This CDR3 has 17 residues. The germline V gene encodes CDR1 SGHAT and CDR2 FQNNGV. For the CDR3, the DNA is TGTGCCAGCAGCTATCTAAGTAGCCCTCGCTCCTACAATGAGCAGTTCTTC. Amino acid sequence: CASSYLSSPRSYNEQFF. Complete variable domain (other parts from reference TRBV11-2 and TRBJ2-1): EAGVAQSPRYKIIEKRQSVAFWCNPISGHATLYWYQQILGQGPKLLIQFQNNGVVDDSQLPKDRFSAERLKGVDSTLKIQPAKLEDSAVYLCASSYLSSPRSYNEQFFGPGTRLTVL.

J is TRBJ2-1 and V is TRBV12-3 or TRBV12-4; no firm D call. V lost 3 bases and J 10 bases, leaving 7 bases between the germline ends. The CDR3 runs 11 residues. The CDR3 spells CASSLREEQFF. The CDR3 DNA reads as TGTGCCAGCAGTTTGAGAGAGGAGCAGTTCTTC.

The chain employs TRBV7-2 and TRBJ2-1; tentatively, D is TRBD2 (5 bases). This CDR3 is 16 amino acids long. Trimming pared 5 bases from V and 0 bases from J, leaving 14 bases between. Germline assignment: CDR1 SGHTA and CDR2 FQGNSA. Here the CDR3 reads CASSRSSGFSYNEQFF. As DNA, the CDR3 is TGTGCCAGCAGCCGCTCATCGGGATTCTCCTACAATGAGCAGTTCTTC.

The V call is TRBV6-1, the J call TRBJ1-1; no reliable D call. The CDR3 runs 12 residues. V lost 3 bases to trimming and J lost 3 bases, with 5 bases between them. CDR1 and CDR2 (germline): MNHNS, SASEGT. The CDR3 DNA is TGTGCCAGCAGTGATCCGTACACTGAAGCTTTCTTT. Translation: CASSDPYTEAFF.